This is a list of T cell receptor beta chains from one sample in a study of T cell responses to AZD1222 COVID-19 vaccine. Assay: immunoSEQ multiplex PCR; the TCRdb copy retains only in-frame clones and omits some. The sample records some 170,000 clones, about 89% being singletons. The input for sequencing was peripheral blood, taken on day 0 of AZD1222 vaccination. The receptors derive from an adult in good health. The CDR3 runs from the conserved cysteine through the conserved F or W. The D gene is left open where the match is weak. The size field is filled for only some rows; it gives once, few, many or a size class.

.	TRBV5-1	TRBJ1-1	.	TGCGCCAGCACATTGACGACGGGGAACACTGAAGCTTTCTTT	CASTLTTGNTEAFF
.	TRBV10-1	TRBJ2-5	.	TGCGCCAGCAGTGAGTCGGGGGGACAGCGAGCGGAGACCCAGTACTTC	CASSESGGQRAETQYF
.	TRBV20-1	TRBJ1-4	.	TGCAGTGCTAGTGACCCGAGGGGTACTGAAAAACTGTTTTTT	CSASDPRGTEKLFF
.	TRBV5-4	TRBJ1-4	TRBD1	TGTGCCAGCAGCTTCCGGGACAGGGTTAATGAAAAACTGTTTTTT	CASSFRDRVNEKLFF
.	TRBV7-9	TRBJ1-2	.	TGTGCCAGCAGCCCCCTAGGGGCCTATGGCTACACCTTC	CASSPLGAYGYTF
.	TRBV24-1	TRBJ1-1	TRBD1	TGTGCCACCAGTGATCCGGGACAGGGGAACACTGAAGCTTTCTTT	CATSDPGQGNTEAFF
few	TRBV4-2	TRBJ2-3	TRBD2	TGTGCCAGCAGCCAAGATATAAGCGGGAGTCTCGGCACAGATACGCAGTATTTT	CASSQDISGSLGTDTQYF
.	TRBV19	TRBJ2-6	.	TGTGCCAGTAGTAGTTTTACCGGGGGGGCCAACGTCCTGACTTTC	CASSSFTGGANVLTF
.	TRBV11-3	TRBJ2-2	.	TGTGCCAGCAGCTTAGTCCGGGCCGGGGAGCTGTTTTTT	CASSLVRAGELFF
.	TRBV28	TRBJ2-5	.	TGTGCCAGCAGTTCTCCAGGGTTTCAGACCCAGTACTTC	CASSSPGFQTQYF
.	TRBV5-6	TRBJ1-2	.	TGTGCCAGCAGCTTGGCACCGAATGGATATGGCTACACCTTC	CASSLAPNGYGYTF
.	TRBV3-1/TRBV3-2	TRBJ2-3	.	TGTGCCAGCAGCCAGACGAGAACAGATACGCAGTATTTT	CASSQTRTDTQYF
.	TRBV19	TRBJ1-1	.	TGTGCCGCCCAACGGGCGGGAGGGATCATGAACACTGAAGCTTTCTTT	CAAQRAGGIMNTEAFF
.	TRBV5-4	TRBJ2-2	TRBD1	TGTGCCAGCAGCGCCGGGGGACAGGGTGACACCGGGGAGCTGTTTTTT	CASSAGGQGDTGELFF
.	TRBV5-1	TRBJ2-3	.	TGCGCCAGCGAAGGGACCGGGAGACCAGATACGCAGTATTTT	CASEGTGRPDTQYF
.	TRBV7-3	TRBJ2-5	.	TGTGCCAGCAGCTTGGTATACCAAGAGACCCAGTACTTC	CASSLVYQETQYF
.	TRBV7-2	TRBJ1-2	.	TGTGCCAGCAGCTCGACTTTAAACTATGGCTACACCTTC	CASSSTLNYGYTF
.	TRBV7-9	TRBJ1-4	TRBD1	TGTGCCAGCAGCGCGGGACAGCTTAATGAAAAACTGTTTTTT	CASSAGQLNEKLFF
.	TRBV19	TRBJ1-2	.	TGTGCCAGTAGTATCCCAGGCTTCGGCTACACCTTC	CASSIPGFGYTF
.	TRBV19	TRBJ1-6	TRBD1	TGTGCCAGTAGCCTCGGACAGGGTAATAATTCACCCCTCCACTTT	CASSLGQGNNSPLHF
.	TRBV18	TRBJ1-6	.	TGTGCCAGCTCACCCGACACGTATAATTCACCCCTCCACTTT	CASSPDTYNSPLHF
.	TRBV3-1/TRBV3-2	TRBJ1-4	.	TGTGCCAGCAGCCAGGGAGGGTATGAAAAACTGTTTTTT	CASSQGGYEKLFF
.	TRBV5-4	TRBJ2-1	.	TGTGCCAGCAGCTTGGCAGGTAACAATGAGCAGTTCTTC	CASSLAGNNEQFF